The subject of this entry is one T cell receptor beta chain. These data come from a study of blood T cell repertoires in COVID-19. Study-wide context: Samples taken during acute and convalescent COVID-19 were collected in the United States, Italy and Spain. In each case, the material was cDNA or gDNA derived from T cells, B-cell-depleted T cells, or PBMCs.

The CDR3 is 14 amino acids. Germline CDR1 SNHLY, CDR2 FYNNEI. The J segment lost 7 bases and the V segment lost 7 bases, leaving 5 bases of the junction unmatched. Per the original data handling: Estimates of nucleated cell counts were drawn from the amplification of reference gene primers. The assay was immunoSEQ multiplex PCR, and TCRdb's table has in-frame clones only and misses some. V and J calls and clone size are those listed in that table; D and trimming were worked out from the DNA. The sample carries under 250,000 clones, 65% to 90% recorded once. Input material: peripheral blood. The receptor was isolated from a woman in her sixties or seventies with acute or convalescent COVID-19. The J gene is TRBJ1-6, the V gene TRBV2; 9 bases agree with TRBD1. The CDR3 coding sequence is TGTGCCAGCAACAGGGGGCGAGGGAATTCACCCCTCCACTTT. Its translation is CASNRGRGNSPLHF.